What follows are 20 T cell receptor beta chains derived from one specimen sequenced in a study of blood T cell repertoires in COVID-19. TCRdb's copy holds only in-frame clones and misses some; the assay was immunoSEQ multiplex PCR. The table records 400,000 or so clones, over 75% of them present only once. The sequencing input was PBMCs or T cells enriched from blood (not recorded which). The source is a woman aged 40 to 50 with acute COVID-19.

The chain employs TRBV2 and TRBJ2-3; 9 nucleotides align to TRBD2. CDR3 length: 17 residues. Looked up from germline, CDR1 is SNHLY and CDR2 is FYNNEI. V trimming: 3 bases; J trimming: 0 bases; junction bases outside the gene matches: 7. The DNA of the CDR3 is TGTGCCAGCAGTGAGAGCGGGGGGAGTTATAGCACAGATACGCAGTATTTT. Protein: CASSESGGSYSTDTQYF.

CDR3 coding DNA: TGTGCCAGCAGCTTAGGGACAGTGCAAGAGACCCAGTACTTC. Translated: CASSLGTVQETQYF. J is TRBJ2-5 and V is TRBV11-2; maybe TRBD1 (6 bases). The CDR3 runs 14 residues. The germline V gene has CDR1 SGHAT and CDR2 FQNNGV. V dropped 1 base and J dropped 2 bases, with 8 bases sitting between them.

CDR3 in amino acids: CAWSLTMSAEAFF. The CDR3 bases are TGTGCCTGGAGTCTAACGATGAGCGCTGAAGCTTTCTTT. J is TRBJ1-1 and V is TRBV30; D gene uncertain. From germline, CDR1 is GTSNPN and CDR2 SVGIG (reference sequence). V was clipped by 2 bases and J by 6 bases, with 13 bases between them. The CDR3 loop spans 13 amino acids.

Here the CDR3 reads CASSSAGGGYGYTF. The CDR3 coding sequence is TGCGCCAGCAGCTCGGCAGGGGGCGGCTATGGCTACACCTTC. The chain carries TRBV5-1 and TRBJ1-2, with 8 bases that match TRBD1. CDR3 length equals 14 residues. From germline, CDR1 is SGHRS and CDR2 YFSETQ. V was pared by 3 bases and J by 4 bases, with 5 bases of the junction left unmatched.

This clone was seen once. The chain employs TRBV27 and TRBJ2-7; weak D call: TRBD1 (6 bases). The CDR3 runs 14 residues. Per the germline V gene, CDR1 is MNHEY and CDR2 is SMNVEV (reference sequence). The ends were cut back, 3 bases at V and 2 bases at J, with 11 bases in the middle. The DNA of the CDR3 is TGTGCCAGCAGTTTCTCCGGGACAACCTACGAGCAGTACTTC. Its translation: CASSFSGTTYEQYF.

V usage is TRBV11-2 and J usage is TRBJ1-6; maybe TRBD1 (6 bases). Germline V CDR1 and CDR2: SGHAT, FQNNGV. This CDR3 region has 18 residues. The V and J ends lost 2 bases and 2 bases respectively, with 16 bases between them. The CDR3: CASSLITRGDPYNSPLHF. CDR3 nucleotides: TGTGCCAGCAGCTTAATAACCAGGGGCGATCCCTATAATTCACCCCTCCACTTT.

The CDR3 DNA reads TGTGCCAGCAGCTTAGGGACAGACTACTCTGGGGCCAACGTCCTGACTTTC. This encodes CASSLGTDYSGANVLTF. This sequence joins TRBV5-4 and TRBJ2-6, with TRBD1 matching over 7 bases. Germline V gives CDR1 SGHNT, CDR2 YYREEE (reference sequence). With V trimmed by 2 bases and J by 0 bases, 5 bases remained unmatched. This CDR3 contains 17 residues.

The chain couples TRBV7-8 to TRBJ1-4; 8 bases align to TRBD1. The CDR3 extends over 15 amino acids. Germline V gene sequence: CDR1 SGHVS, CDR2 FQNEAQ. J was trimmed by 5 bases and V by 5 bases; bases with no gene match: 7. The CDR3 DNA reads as TGTGCCAGCAGCCTCCCGGGACAGGCCAATGAAAAACTGTTTTTT. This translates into CASSLPGQANEKLFF.

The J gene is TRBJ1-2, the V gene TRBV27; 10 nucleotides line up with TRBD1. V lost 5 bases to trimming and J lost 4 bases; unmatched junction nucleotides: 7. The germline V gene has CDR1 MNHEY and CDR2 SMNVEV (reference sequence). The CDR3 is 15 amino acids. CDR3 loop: CASSLGTGDTYGYTF. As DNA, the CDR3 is TGTGCCAGCAGTCTCGGGACAGGGGATACCTATGGCTACACCTTC.

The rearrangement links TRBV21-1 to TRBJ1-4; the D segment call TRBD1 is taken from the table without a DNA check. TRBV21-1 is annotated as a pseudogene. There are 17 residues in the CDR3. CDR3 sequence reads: CASSPRTAPNLNEKLFF. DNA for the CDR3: TGTGCCAGCAGCCCGCGGACAGCACCCAATCTTAATGAAAAACTGTTTTTT.

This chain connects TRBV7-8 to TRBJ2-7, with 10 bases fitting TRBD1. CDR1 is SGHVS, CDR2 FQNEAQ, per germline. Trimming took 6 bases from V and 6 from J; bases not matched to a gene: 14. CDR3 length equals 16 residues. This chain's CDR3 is CASREFVGTGAPEQYF. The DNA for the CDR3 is TGTGCCAGCAGGGAGTTCGTTGGGACAGGGGCCCCCGAGCAGTACTTC. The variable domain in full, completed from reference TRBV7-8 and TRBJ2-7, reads GAGVSQSPRYKVAKRGQDVALRCDPISGHVSLFWYQQALGQGPEFLTYFQNEAQLDKSGLPSDRFFAERPEGSVSTLKIQRTQQEDSAVYLCASREFVGTGAPEQYFGPGTRLTVT.

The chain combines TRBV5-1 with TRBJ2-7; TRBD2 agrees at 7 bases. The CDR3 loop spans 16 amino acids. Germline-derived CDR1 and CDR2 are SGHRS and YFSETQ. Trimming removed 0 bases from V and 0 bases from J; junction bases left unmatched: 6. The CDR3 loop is CASSLVGGGGSYEQYF. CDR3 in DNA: TGCGCCAGCAGCTTGGTCGGCGGGGGTGGCTCCTACGAGCAGTACTTC.

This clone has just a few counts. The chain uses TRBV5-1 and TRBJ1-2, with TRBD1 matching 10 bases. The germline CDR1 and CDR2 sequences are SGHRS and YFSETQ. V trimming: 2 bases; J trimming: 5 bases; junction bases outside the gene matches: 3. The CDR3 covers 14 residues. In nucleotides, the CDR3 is TGCGCCAGCAGCTTTAGGGACAGGGGTTATGGCTACACCTTC. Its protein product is CASSFRDRGYGYTF.

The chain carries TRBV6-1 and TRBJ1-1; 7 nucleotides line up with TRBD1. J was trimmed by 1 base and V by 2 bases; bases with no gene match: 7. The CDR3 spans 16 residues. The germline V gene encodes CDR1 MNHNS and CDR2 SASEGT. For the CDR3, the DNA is TGTGCCAGCAGTGAACAAGGGGGCGAGGGGAACACTGAAGCTTTCTTT. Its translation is CASSEQGGEGNTEAFF.

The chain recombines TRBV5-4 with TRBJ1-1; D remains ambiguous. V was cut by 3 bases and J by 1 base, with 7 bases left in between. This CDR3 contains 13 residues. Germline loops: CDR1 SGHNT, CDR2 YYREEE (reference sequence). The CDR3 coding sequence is TGTGCCAGCAGCTCCCCACAGAACACTGAAGCTTTCTTT. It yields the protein CASSSPQNTEAFF.

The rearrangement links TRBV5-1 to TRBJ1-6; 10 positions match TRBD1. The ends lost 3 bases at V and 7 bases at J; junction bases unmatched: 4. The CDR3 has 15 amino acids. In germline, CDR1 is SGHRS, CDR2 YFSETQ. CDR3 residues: CASSSGTGENSPLHF. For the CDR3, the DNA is TGCGCCAGCAGCTCCGGGACAGGGGAAAATTCACCCCTCCACTTT.

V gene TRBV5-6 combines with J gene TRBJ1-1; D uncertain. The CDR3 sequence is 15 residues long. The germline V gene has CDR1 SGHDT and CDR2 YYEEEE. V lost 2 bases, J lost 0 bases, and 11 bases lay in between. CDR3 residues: CASSFGVPMNTEAFF. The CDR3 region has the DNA TGTGCCAGCAGCTTCGGGGTTCCCATGAACACTGAAGCTTTCTTT.

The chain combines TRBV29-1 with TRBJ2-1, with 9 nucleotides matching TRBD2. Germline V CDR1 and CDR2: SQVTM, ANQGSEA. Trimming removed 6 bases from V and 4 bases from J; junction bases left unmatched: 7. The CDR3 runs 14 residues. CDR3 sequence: CSVEISGGYNEQFF. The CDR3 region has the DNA TGCAGCGTCGAAATTAGCGGGGGATACAATGAGCAGTTCTTC.

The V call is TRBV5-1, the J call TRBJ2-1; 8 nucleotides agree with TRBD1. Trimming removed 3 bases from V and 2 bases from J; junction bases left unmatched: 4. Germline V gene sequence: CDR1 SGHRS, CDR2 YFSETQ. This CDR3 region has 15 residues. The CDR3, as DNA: TGCGCCAGCAGCTCGGGACAGGCCGCCTACAATGAGCAGTTCTTC. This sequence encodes CASSSGQAAYNEQFF.

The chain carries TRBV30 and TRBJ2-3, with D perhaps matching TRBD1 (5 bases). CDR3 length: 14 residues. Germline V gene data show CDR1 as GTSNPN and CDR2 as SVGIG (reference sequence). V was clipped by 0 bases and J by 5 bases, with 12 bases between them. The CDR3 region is CAWSVPGLVDTQYF. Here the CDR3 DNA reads TGTGCCTGGAGTGTACCAGGGCTTGTAGATACGCAGTATTTT.